This T cell receptor beta chain emerged from a study of blood T cell repertoires in COVID-19. Study overall: Samples taken during acute and convalescent COVID-19 were collected in the United States, Italy and Spain. PBMCs, B-cell-depleted T cells, or T cells provided the cDNA or gDNA that made up the material.

Source study methods: Counts of nucleated cells, estimated from reference gene primer amplification, were obtained. The data were produced by immunoSEQ multiplex PCR, yet TCRdb's version contains in-frame clones alone and is incomplete. V and J calls and clone size are given by that table; D and trimming were obtained from the DNA. The data contain 110,000 to 150,000 clones, approximately 80% of them singletons. The CDR3 totals 14 residues. The junction had 9 bases not matched to a gene; V was cut back by 6 bases and J by 5 bases. CDR1 and CDR2 from the germline V gene are MNHEY and SVGAGI. The rearrangement joins TRBV6-5 to TRBJ1-2, with TRBD1 identical over 7 bases. Sequenced input: peripheral blood. The clonotype originates from an elderly woman in a cohort sampled during active or convalescent COVID-19. CDR3 in DNA: TGTGCCAGCAGGACAGGGACGGTATTTTATGGCTACACCTTC. Translation: CASRTGTVFYGYTF.